This TCR beta chain was recovered during a study of Graves' ophthalmopathy and Graves' hyperthyroidism. Study-level findings and limits: It was with 70.59% sensitivity and about 73% specificity that the model predicted ophthalmopathy progression. Sensitivity of approximately 90% and specificity of around 80% were achieved when a 13-signature model separated ophthalmopathy from stable hyperthyroidism.

Per germline, CDR1 SNHLY and CDR2 FYNNEI. The CDR3 extends over 15 amino acids. The V segment lost 3 bases and the J segment 3 bases; nucleotides outside the gene matches: 5. The TCR beta CDR3 regions underwent amplification from RNA transcripts. The first-round RT-PCR employed HTBI primers together with the Qiagen OneStep RT-PCR kit. A multiplex PCR was then performed as the second round. MiXCR, run by TCRdb on the multiplex PCR reads, gives a single entry per CDR3 protein. The sample carries around 670,000 distinct CDR3 sequences, 40% recorded once. As regards this clonotype: What it binds is not known.

This TCR was recovered from an adult man with Graves' ophthalmopathy. The V gene is TRBV2, the J gene TRBJ2-1; TRBD2 matches 7 bases. The sample comprised peripheral blood. CDR3 region: CASSDSLAVYNEQFF. CDR3 DNA: TGTGCCAGCAGTGATAGTCTAGCGGTCTACAATGAGCAGTTCTTC.